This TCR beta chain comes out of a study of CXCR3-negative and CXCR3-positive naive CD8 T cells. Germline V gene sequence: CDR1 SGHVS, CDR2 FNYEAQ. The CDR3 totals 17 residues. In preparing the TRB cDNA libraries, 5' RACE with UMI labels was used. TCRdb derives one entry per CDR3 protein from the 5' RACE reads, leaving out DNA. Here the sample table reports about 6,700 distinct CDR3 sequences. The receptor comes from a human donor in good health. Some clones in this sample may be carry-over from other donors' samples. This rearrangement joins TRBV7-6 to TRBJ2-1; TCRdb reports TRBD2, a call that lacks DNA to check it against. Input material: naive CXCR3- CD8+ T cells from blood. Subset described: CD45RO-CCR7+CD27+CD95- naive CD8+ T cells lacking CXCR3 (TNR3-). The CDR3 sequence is CASSAGTREGLLNEQFF.